This is a list of T cell receptor beta chains from one sample in a study of early T cells in non-severe SARS-CoV-2 infection. TCRdb reanalysed the 5' RACE reads using MiXCR and keeps one entry per CDR3 protein. This table holds tens of thousands of distinct CDR3 sequences, 20% to 25% found once. This material consisted of whole blood, taken at baseline. Source of these receptors: an adult who was a healthcare worker with PCR-confirmed SARS-CoV-2 infection or an uninfected control (not recorded which). Each CDR3 is given with its conserved first and last residue. A D gene is named only where the DNA matches it firmly. Size is stated for part of the rows, as once, few or many counts, or as a class when the clone is expanded.

cdr3_aa	cdr3_nt	d_call	v_call	j_call	cdr3_length	clone_size
CASSSRGQAATNEKLFF	TGTGCCAGCAGTTCCCGGGGACAGGCAGCAACTAATGAAAAACTGTTTTTT	TRBD1	TRBV6-6	TRBJ1-4	17	few
CASSPLVGRAGELFF	TGTGCCAGCAGCCCCCTGGTGGGGAGGGCCGGGGAGCTGTTTTTT	TRBD2	TRBV7-8	TRBJ2-2	15	few
CASSSTNYGYTF	TGTGCCAGCAGTTCGACCAACTATGGCTACACCTTC	-	TRBV12-3/TRBV12-4	TRBJ1-2	12	-
CASSLTKADTQYF	TGTGCCAGCAGCTTGACGAAGGCAGATACGCAGTATTTT	-	TRBV7-3	TRBJ2-3	13	-
CASSVGTPNTGELFF	TGTGCCAGCAGCGTAGGGACACCGAACACCGGGGAGCTGTTTTTT	-	TRBV9	TRBJ2-2	15	-
CATSRNRDSAYEQYF	TGTGCCACCAGCCGGAACCGGGACAGTGCCTACGAGCAGTACTTC	TRBD1	TRBV15	TRBJ2-7	15	few
CASAGHSNTEAFF	TGTGCCAGTGCGGGACACTCGAACACTGAAGCTTTCTTT	-	TRBV25-1	TRBJ1-1	13	-
CSVRTVLDSGNTIYF	TGCAGCGTTCGGACAGTTCTTGATTCTGGAAACACCATATATTTT	-	TRBV29-1	TRBJ1-3	15	-
CASSFSTGIHGYTF	TGTGCCAGCAGCTTCTCCACAGGGATCCATGGCTACACCTTC	-	TRBV7-9	TRBJ1-2	14	few
CASSQVANSYNEQFF	TGCGCCAGCAGCCAGGTAGCTAACTCCTACAATGAGCAGTTCTTC	-	TRBV4-1	TRBJ2-1	15	many
CASSRSGGAPSTGELFF	TGTGCCAGCAGCCGTAGCGGGGGCGCCCCGAGCACCGGGGAGCTGTTTTTT	TRBD2	TRBV7-3	TRBJ2-2	17	many
CASSLGGDGYTF	TGTGCCAGCAGCCTGGGCGGAGATGGCTACACCTTC	-	TRBV5-6	TRBJ1-2	12	-
CASSGQGFYEQYF	TGTGCCAGCAGCGGACAGGGTTTCTACGAGCAGTACTTC	TRBD1	TRBV6-2/TRBV6-3	TRBJ2-7	13	-
CASSQVRGPGELFF	TGTGCCAGCAGCCAAGTAAGAGGACCCGGGGAGCTGTTTTTT	-	TRBV3-1	TRBJ2-2	14	-
CASSQSSEYEQYF	TGCGCCAGCAGCCAATCCAGTGAGTACGAGCAGTACTTC	-	TRBV4-1	TRBJ2-7	13	few
CASSLTSRNEQFF	TGTGCCAGCAGTTTAACTAGTCGGAATGAGCAGTTCTTC	-	TRBV12-3/TRBV12-4	TRBJ2-1	13	-
CASSETYTGELFF	TGTGCCAGCAGCGAGACGTACACCGGGGAGCTGTTTTTT	-	TRBV2	TRBJ2-2	13	-
CASSQQGKAYEQYF	TGCGCCAGCAGCCAACAGGGGAAGGCGTACGAGCAGTACTTC	-	TRBV4-1	TRBJ2-7	14	-
CASSFWNTEAFF	TGTGCCAGCAGTTTCTGGAACACTGAAGCTTTCTTT	-	TRBV12-3/TRBV12-4	TRBJ1-1	12	many
CASSPPAGDPYNEQFF	TGTGCCAGCTCACCACCCGCGGGGGACCCCTACAATGAGCAGTTCTTC	TRBD2	TRBV18	TRBJ2-1	16	once
CASSPGQLPEQYF	TGCGCCAGCAGTCCCGGACAGCTTCCCGAGCAGTACTTC	-	TRBV10-2	TRBJ2-7	13	few
CASSEVLNTEAFF	TGCGCCAGCAGTGAGGTACTGAACACTGAAGCTTTCTTT	-	TRBV10-2	TRBJ1-1	13	few
CASSPRAYNEQFF	TGTGCCAGCAGCCCCCGGGCGTACAATGAGCAGTTCTTC	-	TRBV7-8	TRBJ2-1	13	many
CSASPGQGNYGYTF	TGCAGTGCTAGCCCAGGACAGGGAAACTATGGCTACACCTTC	TRBD1	TRBV20-1	TRBJ1-2	14	-
CASSSTGGGYTF	TGTGCCAGCTCGTCAACCGGGGGCGGCTACACCTTC	-	TRBV27	TRBJ1-2	12	-
CASRGRDRASF	TGTGCCAGCAGGGGCCGGGACCGCGCCTCCTTC	-	TRBV12-3/TRBV12-4	TRBJ1-2	11	-
CASSLNWRSGNTIYF	TGTGCCAGCAGCCTCAATTGGCGGTCTGGAAACACCATATATTTT	-	TRBV9	TRBJ1-3	15	few
CASSPGLASNYEQYF	TGTGCCAGCAGCCCGGGACTAGCGTCAAACTACGAGCAGTACTTC	TRBD2	TRBV3-1	TRBJ2-7	15	-
CASSLRAGGGETQYF	TGTGCCAGCAGCTTAAGGGCAGGGGGGGGAGAGACCCAGTACTTC	-	TRBV7-8	TRBJ2-5	15	few
CASSVVGQNTGELFF	TGTGCCAGCAGCGTAGTAGGACAGAACACCGGGGAGCTGTTTTTT	-	TRBV9	TRBJ2-2	15	-